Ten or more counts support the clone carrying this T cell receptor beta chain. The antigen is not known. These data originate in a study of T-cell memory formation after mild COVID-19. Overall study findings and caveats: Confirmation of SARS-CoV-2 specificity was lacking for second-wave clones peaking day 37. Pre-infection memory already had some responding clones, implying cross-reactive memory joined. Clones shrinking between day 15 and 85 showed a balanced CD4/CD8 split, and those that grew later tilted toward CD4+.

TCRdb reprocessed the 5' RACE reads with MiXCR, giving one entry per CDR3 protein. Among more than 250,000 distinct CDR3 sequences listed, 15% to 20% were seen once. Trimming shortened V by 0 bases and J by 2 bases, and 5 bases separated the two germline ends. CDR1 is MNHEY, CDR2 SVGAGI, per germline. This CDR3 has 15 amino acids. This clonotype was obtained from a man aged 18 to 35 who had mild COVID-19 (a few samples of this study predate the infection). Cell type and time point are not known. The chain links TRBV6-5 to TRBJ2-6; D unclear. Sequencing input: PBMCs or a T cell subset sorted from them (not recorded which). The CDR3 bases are TGTGCCAGCAGTTACTCGTTTACTGGGGCCAACGTCCTGACTTTC. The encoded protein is CASSYSFTGANVLTF.